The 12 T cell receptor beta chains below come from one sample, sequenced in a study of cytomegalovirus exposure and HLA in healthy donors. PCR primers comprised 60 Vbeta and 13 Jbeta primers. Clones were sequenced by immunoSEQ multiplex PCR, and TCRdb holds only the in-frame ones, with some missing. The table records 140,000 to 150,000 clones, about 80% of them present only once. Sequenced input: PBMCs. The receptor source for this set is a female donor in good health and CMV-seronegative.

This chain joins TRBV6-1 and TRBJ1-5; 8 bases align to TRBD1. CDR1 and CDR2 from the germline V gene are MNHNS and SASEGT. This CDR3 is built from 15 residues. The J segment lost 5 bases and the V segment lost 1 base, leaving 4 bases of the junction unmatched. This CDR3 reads CASSEGQGNDQPQHF. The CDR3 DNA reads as TGTGCCAGCAGTGAAGGACAGGGGAATGATCAGCCCCAGCATTTT.

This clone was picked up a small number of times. CDR3 in amino acids: CASRGGWSQPQHF. CDR3 nucleotides: TGTGCCAGCAGGGGAGGGTGGAGTCAGCCCCAGCATTTT. This chain connects TRBV6-5 to TRBJ1-5; D remains unclear. Per the germline V gene, CDR1 is MNHEY and CDR2 is SVGAGI. Between the trimmed V and J ends, which lost 6 bases and 6 bases, there was a span of 12 bases. CDR3 length: 13 residues.

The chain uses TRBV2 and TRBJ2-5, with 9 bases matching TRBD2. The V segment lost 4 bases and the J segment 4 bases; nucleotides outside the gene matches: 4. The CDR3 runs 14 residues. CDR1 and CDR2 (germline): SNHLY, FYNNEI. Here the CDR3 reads CASSGGSGRETQYF. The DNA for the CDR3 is TGTGCCAGCAGTGGTGGTAGCGGGAGAGAGACCCAGTACTTC.

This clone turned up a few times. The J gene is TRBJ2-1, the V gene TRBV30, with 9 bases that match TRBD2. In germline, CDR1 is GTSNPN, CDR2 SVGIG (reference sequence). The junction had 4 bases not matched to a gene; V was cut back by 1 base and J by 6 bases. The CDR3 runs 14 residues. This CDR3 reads CAWSATTSGNEQFF. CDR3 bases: TGTGCCTGGAGTGCTACGACTAGCGGCAATGAGCAGTTCTTC.

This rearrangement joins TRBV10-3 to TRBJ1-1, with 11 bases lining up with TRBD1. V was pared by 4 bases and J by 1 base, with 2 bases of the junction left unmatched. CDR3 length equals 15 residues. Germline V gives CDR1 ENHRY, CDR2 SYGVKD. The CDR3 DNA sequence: TGTGCCATCAGTGGGGGACAGGGGGGGAACACTGAAGCTTTCTTT. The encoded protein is CAISGGQGGNTEAFF.

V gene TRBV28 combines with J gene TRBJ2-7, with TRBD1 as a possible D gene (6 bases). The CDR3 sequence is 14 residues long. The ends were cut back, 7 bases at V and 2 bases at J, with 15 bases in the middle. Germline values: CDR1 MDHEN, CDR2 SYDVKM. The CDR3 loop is CASNALGTTYEQYF. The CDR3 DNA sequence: TGTGCCAGCAATGCTCTAGGGACAACCTACGAGCAGTACTTC.

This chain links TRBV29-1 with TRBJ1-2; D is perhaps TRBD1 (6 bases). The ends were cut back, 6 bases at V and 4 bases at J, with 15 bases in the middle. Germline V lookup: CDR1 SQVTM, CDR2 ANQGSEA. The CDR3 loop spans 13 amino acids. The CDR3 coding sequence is TGCAGCGTGCCCCGAGGGGGTAGCTATGGCTACACCTTC. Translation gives CSVPRGGSYGYTF.

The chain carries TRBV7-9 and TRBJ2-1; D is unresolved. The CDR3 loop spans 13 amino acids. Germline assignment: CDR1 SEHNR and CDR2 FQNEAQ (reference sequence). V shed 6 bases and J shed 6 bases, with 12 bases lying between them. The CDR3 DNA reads TGTGCCAGCAGTTCTACCTTAGTCAATGAGCAGTTCTTC. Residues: CASSSTLVNEQFF.

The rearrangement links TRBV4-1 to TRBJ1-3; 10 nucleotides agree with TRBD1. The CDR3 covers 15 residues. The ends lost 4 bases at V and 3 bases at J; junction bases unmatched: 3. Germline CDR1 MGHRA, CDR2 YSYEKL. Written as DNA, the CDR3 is TGCGCCAGCAGCCTCGACAGGGGGCATGGAAACACCATATATTTT. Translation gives CASSLDRGHGNTIYF.

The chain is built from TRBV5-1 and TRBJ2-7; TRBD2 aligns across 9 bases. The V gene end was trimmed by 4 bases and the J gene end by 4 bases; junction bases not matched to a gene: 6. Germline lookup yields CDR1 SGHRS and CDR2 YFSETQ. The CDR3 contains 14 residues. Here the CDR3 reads CASSPRAGGYEQYF. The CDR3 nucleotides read TGCGCCAGCAGCCCTCGGGCGGGAGGGTACGAGCAGTACTTC.

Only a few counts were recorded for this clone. CDR3 sequence (DNA): TGCGCCAGCACGGGGACAGGGGGCTTCCACGAGCAGTACTTC. It specifies CASTGTGGFHEQYF. The rearrangement links TRBV4-1 to TRBJ2-7; TRBD1 agrees at 12 bases. The germline gives CDR1 MGHRA, CDR2 YSYEKL. The CDR3 has 14 residues. V shed 7 bases and J 5 bases; nucleotides not matched to a gene: 6.

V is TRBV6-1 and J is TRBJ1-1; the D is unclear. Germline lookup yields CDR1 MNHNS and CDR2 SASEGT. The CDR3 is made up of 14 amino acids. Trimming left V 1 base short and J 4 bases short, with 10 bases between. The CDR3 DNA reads TGTGCCAGCAGTGAAGACAGTATCAGCACTGAAGCTTTCTTT. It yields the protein CASSEDSISTEAFF.